This paragraph covers one T cell receptor beta chain sequence. The data were obtained in a study of blood T cell repertoires in COVID-19. Study summary: Whether acute or convalescent, the COVID-19 samples came from the United States, Italy and Spain.

Adults between about 18 and 89 years of age took part from about 24 US areas. Per germline, CDR1 MNHEY and CDR2 SMNVEV (reference sequence). V gave up 6 bases and J gave up 7 bases; unmatched junction bases: 15. The CDR3 runs 16 residues. TCRdb's table, derived via immunoSEQ multiplex PCR, lists solely in-frame clones and lacks some. The sample has approximately 140,000 clones, roughly 90% seen once; the top ten hold approximately 1.2%. Sequencing used PBMCs or T cells enriched from blood (not recorded which). The sequence was collected from a woman aged 25 to 39 with acute COVID-19. The chain is built from TRBV27 and TRBJ2-1, with 7 nucleotides matching TRBD1. The DNA of the CDR3 is TGTGCCAGCAGCACACAGGGGACGCTTGGACAGAATGAGCAGTTCTTC. Its protein is CASSTQGTLGQNEQFF.